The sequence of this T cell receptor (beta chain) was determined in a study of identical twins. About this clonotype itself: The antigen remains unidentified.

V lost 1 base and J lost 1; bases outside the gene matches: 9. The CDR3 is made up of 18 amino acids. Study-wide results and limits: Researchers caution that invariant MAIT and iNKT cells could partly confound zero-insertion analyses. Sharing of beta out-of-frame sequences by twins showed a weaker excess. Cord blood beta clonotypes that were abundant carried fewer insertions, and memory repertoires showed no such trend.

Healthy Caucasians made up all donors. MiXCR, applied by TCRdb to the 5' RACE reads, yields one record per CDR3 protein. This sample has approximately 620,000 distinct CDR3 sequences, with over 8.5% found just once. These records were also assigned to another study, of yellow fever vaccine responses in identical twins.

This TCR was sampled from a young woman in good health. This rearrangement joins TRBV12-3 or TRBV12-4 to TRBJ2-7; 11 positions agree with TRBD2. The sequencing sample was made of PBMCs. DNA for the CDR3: TGTGCCAGCAGTTTAGGGTATAGCGGGGGGGCCCGGTCCTACGAGCAGTACTTC. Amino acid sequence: CASSLGYSGGARSYEQYF.